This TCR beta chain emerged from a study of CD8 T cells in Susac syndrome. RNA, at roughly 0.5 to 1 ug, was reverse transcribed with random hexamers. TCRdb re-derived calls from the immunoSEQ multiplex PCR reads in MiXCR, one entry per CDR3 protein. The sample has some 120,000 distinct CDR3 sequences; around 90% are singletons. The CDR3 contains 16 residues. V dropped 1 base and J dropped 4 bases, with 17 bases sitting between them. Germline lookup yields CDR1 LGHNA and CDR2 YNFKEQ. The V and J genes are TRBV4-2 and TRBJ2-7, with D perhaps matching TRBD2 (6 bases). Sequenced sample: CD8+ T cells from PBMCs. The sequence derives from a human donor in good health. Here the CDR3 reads CASSQVSRLGSYEQYF. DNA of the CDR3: TGTGCCAGCAGCCAAGTTTCGAGACTAGGTTCGTACGAGCAGTACTTC.